The entry below gives a single T cell receptor beta chain sequence along with its context. This receptor's antigen is unknown. No base qualities exist here, and no much larger clone lies one base off it. The donors were healthy, HIV-negative adults who had no recently reported acute infections or vaccinations. All donors were Caucasian adults living in Nashville, Tennessee, USA. CD4+ T cells were enriched by magnetic negative selection; naive cells were then positively selected on CD45RA, and the negative fraction formed the memory subset. After blood collection by leukapheresis, PBMCs were isolated using Ficoll-Histopaque density gradient centrifugation and then cryopreserved in the vapor phase of liquid nitrogen. Purity and quantity of every magnetically sorted T cell population were checked by analytical flow cytometry. Genomic DNA was isolated from each sorted fraction and quantified by UV absorbance on a Nanodrop 2000c.

Trimming takes 1 base from V and 2 bases from J, and the germline ends sit 9 bases apart. Inclusive of the bounding cysteine and phenylalanine, the CDR3 is 15 residues long. Here the CDR3 DNA is all that survives: 45 bases in frame from base 1. CDR1 MGHRA and CDR2 YSYEKL are derived from the germline V gene. These data originate in a study of shared clonotypes between healthy human individuals (dated by TCRdb to the early 2020s). A note on the overall study: The cohort comprised a couple of women and a few men aged 18 to 49 years. For each donor, CD4 naive and CD4 memory were each given three plates, CD8 naive was given two plates, and CD8 memory was given one plate. Blood TCR repertoires of a handful of healthy adults were deeply sequenced to estimate repertoire size and the extent of clonotype sharing between individuals. Libraries were prepared and TCR repertoires were sequenced by different laboratories using diverse techniques, in order to increase sequencing depth and limit assay-specific biases. Between about 0.9 and 8.9 billion PBMCs per donor were obtained by leukapheresis.

General study outcomes and caveats: Pairwise subsampling indicated that sequencing depth was expected to affect the degree of clonotype sharing among donors. Sampling was restricted to blood, and TCR repertoires in tissues likely differ from the TCR repertoires found in blood. Rarefaction of sorted-subset datasets indicated incomplete sequencing despite the large sequencing depth. Estimated clonotype richness was generally larger for naive than for memory subsets. Clonotypes shared by all four sorted-subset donors showed higher generation probabilities than non-shared clonotypes. Sharing across a few donors was observed for approximately 5% of naive CD4, 3% to 3.5% of naive CD8, over 2% of memory CD4, and less than 0.45% of memory CD8 clonotypes. The genetic and exposure-history diversity represented was limited by the small number of donors.

Using the deep immunoSEQ assay, multiplex PCR amplified TCR CDR3 regions from genomic DNA. Genomic DNA extracted from each cell subset was distributed evenly over all wells of several immunoSEQ 96-well plates, and each plate served as one replicate. For sorted subsets, each replicate PCR was loaded with approximately 0.2 ug genomic DNA, equivalent to about 30,000 T cell genomes. Purified libraries were measured with a Qubit 3.0 fluorometer, size-checked on a Bioanalyzer 2100, and measured again with the KAPA Library Quantification kit. Every immunoSEQ 96-well plate was sequenced on a dedicated single-read 150-cycle Illumina NextSeq 550 flow cell. Turning to the authors' computational methods: Because only junctional sequences without quality scores were contained in the immunoSEQ output, filtering matching that applied to full-length reads could not be performed. To assign V/J genes and CDR3, sequences were annotated using PyIR, a Python wrapper for IgBLAST v1.9, with IMGT germline references. Any read was removed if the V/J assignment was weak (E-value above 1e-6), the CDR3 was missing, or the read contained stop codons, out-of-frame junctions, or ambiguous translated residues. V3J clonotypes were defined as sequences sharing an identical inferred V gene, J gene, and CDR3 amino acid sequence. The percentage overlap between two repertoires was calculated by dividing the number of shared unique clonotypes by the size of the smaller repertoire. Three approaches were used to assess repertoire richness: RTK rarefaction, the Chao1 estimator, and Recon v2.1 estimates of unobserved clonotypes. Generation probabilities for all TCRbeta clonotypes obtained by the gDNA method from a few donors were computed using OLGA. Drawn from immuneACCESS, this table holds only the in-frame rearrangements with V and J called that TCRdb kept. Clones are partly lost; checked studies trace under half to an unresolved V gene and leave the rest unexplained. That table is the source of V, J and clone size, and D and trimming were worked out from the DNA. For this sample the table gives 850,000 to 1,100,000 clones, of which roughly 77% were detected only once. The ten top clones hold approximately 0.95% of the sample.

The sequence was collected from a man aged 18 to 30 in good health. Some clones in this sample may be carry-over from other donors' samples. Recombination connected TRBV4-1 to TRBJ2-1; the D gene is not confidently resolved. The sequencing sample was made of memory CD4+ T cells from PBMCs. The sample's cell subset or site label is to be understood as: CD45RA-negative fraction. The CDR3 in this case is CASSQASTTYNEQFF. At the DNA level, the sequence is TGCGCCAGCAGCCAAGCTTCCACTACCTACAATGAGCAGTTCTTC.